This record concerns one T cell receptor (beta chain) sequence. Its antigen has not been determined. No quality values exist for individual bases; no much larger clone is one base distant. The library was prepared using the immunoSEQ multiplex PCR assay. The multiplex PCR relied on a mix of 60 forward primers for TCR Vbeta segments and 13 reverse primers for TCR Jbeta segments. The CDR3 region of rearranged TCR beta genes was amplified from genomic DNA by a multiplex PCR assay. The amplified TCR beta libraries were sequenced on the Illumina HiSeq System as 87-base-pair reads. The study's own analysis went as follows. Across the 500 to 750 repertoires, a later analysis counted 60 million to 90 million unique TCR beta chains, approximately 10 million of which were shared by at least two donors. Raw reads were error-corrected and collapsed into unique sequences by a nearest-neighbor algorithm in which closely related sequences were merged to remove PCR and sequencing errors. To assign V, D and J gene segments, CDR3 sequences were aligned to IMGT reference sequences. For a sequence to be retained, at least a six-nucleotide match to both a V gene segment and a J gene segment was required. Rearrangements were called productive when the CDR3 lacked stop codons and stayed in frame with V and J; all others were non-productive. CDR3 was defined by IMGT convention, running from the second conserved V-encoded cysteine to the conserved J-encoded phenylalanine. The earlier analysis of roughly 590 of the donors excluded sequences that lacked an unambiguous match to a single V gene segment. In an earlier analysis of some 590 of the donors, V segments were called functional above 56.7% productive rearrangements and were called segregating when the between-donor standard deviation exceeded 5%. A statistical classification framework was built to diagnose cytomegalovirus status from the catalog of TCR beta chain sequences. In a later analysis, TCR nucleotide sequences were compared against IMGT/GENE-DB human TR gene sequences so that V and J genes could be assigned. In a later analysis, CDR3 sequences and most-parsimonious VDJ recombination scenarios were assigned using the TCRdist pipeline. A later analysis defined each TCR beta chain by its CDR3 amino acid sequence plus V-gene family, and excluded reads lacking a unique V-gene family. A later analysis removed several hundred highly shared, low-generation-probability nucleotide sequences to deal with suspected cross-contamination and a sequencing artifact. In a later analysis, a clonal expansion index for each public chain was calculated from normalized within-repertoire ranks of inferred template counts. In a later analysis, generation probabilities were computed with a VDJ recombination model fitted to out-of-frame rearrangements, and the resulting probabilities were checked against IGoR. In a later analysis, TCR-TCR, TCR-HLA and TCR-CMV co-occurrence was scored with hypergeometric tests, and a repertoire-size bias correction was applied to TCR pairs. A later analysis estimated false discovery rates by permuting HLA or CMV assignments 20 times. In a later analysis, co-occurring TCRs were grouped using DBSCAN, and TCRdist sequence similarity was added for clustering within HLA-allele-positive subsets. Repertoires with fewer than 30,000 or more than 120,000 public chains were left out of co-occurrence clustering, as were about 5 repertoires with anomalous nucleotide sharing. In TCRdb, the immuneACCESS table is reduced to in-frame sequences with V and J assigned. These tables do not hold every clone; where another copy was compared, an unresolved V gene accounts for under half, and the others remain unexplained. V, J and clone size were drawn from that table, and D and trimming were deduced from the DNA. The sample table shows roughly 130,000 clones, and about three fifths are seen once. The ten most abundant clones make up about 8.9% of the sample.

The cohort comprised 666 healthy bone marrow donors. All cohort members were sampled while nominally healthy, although unrecorded immune exposures were likely present. The donor was CMV seropositive and was included in the group of 250 to 300 seropositive cohort members. Each donor provided a peripheral blood sample, and peripheral blood mononuclear cells were used for TCR beta sequencing. Genomic DNA extraction from the blood cell samples was performed with the Qiagen DNeasy Blood Extraction Kit. The CDR3, cysteine through phenylalanine, is 12 amino acids long. Only the CDR3 region is kept as DNA, spanning 36 bases read in frame from base 1. Between the V and J ends, shortened by 4 bases and 4 bases respectively, the junction contains 8 bases. CDR1 MNHEY and CDR2 SVGAGI were looked up in the germline V gene. The record originates from a study of cytomegalovirus exposure and HLA in healthy donors listed by TCRdb under 2017. General notes on the study: In an earlier analysis of 587 of the donors, 250 to 300 Gb of sequence data and 100 million or so unique TCR beta sequences from roughly 190 million T cells were reported. Typing coverage differed by locus: A, B, C, DRB1 and DQB1 were typed in about 620-630 donors, DQA1 in about 560, DPA1 in approximately 610, and DPB1 in just under 490. A later analysis re-analyzed previously published TCR beta repertoires from approximately 700 donors and added high-resolution HLA genotyping to study TCR occurrence patterns. Of the roughly 400 genotyped donors, 70% to 90% were placed in the genetic ancestry cluster associated with self-reported Caucasian donors. Both class I and class II loci were covered by HLA typing, at four-digit resolution. Donor age, sex, ethnicity and CMV serostatus were collected together with the repertoire data. Among about 360 genotyped donors of the cohort, an average of about 240,000 unique TCR beta nucleotide sequences were sequenced per donor, 15% to 20% of them non-productive. The study aimed to test whether cataloging public T cell receptors could reveal signatures of past pathogen exposure. Rather than using new phenotypic data, the later analysis identified candidate immune exposures from TCR beta sequences and from how often those sequences occurred across donors. Using immunosequencing, the study profiled T cell repertoires from 640 or so subjects and related those repertoires to cytomegalovirus serostatus. Genome-wide SNP genotypes for about three fifths of the 666 donors were used in a later genetic analysis, which treated that subset as a discovery cohort. Because of strong linkage in the cohort, four or five DR-DQ haplotypes were treated as single units for association and clustering. To predict cytomegalovirus infection status, the study combined high-throughput TCR immunosequencing, statistical association of individual TCRs with disease status, and machine learning. A separate validation cohort of approximately 130 different subjects was used in addition to the approximately 670-subject first cohort. Approximately 300 gigabases of sequencing data and tens of millions of unique TCR sequences made up an early release that covered 500 to 650 HLA-typed donors. In an earlier analysis of more than 550 of the donors, high-throughput TCR beta sequencing was used to judge whether each TCR beta V gene segment behaved as functional or pseudogenic. All discovery cohort repertoires had been generated on a single sequencing platform.

Overall study results and their limits: Presence/absence analyses assumed roughly uniform sequencing depth across donors, an assumption that may not hold. Because HLA typing was missing for some donors at each locus, association tests included only the typed subset. Only TCR beta chains were sequenced in this cohort, and the absence of alpha or paired-chain data limited detectable features. An earlier analysis of some 590 of the donors showed that most TCR beta V segments appeared in productive rearrangements either about 90% or about 30% of the time, which broadly matched IMGT annotations. A cluster of highly shared sequence variants was judged likely to represent a technical artifact of the sequencing pipeline. Seventeen rarely observed V segments, including chromosome 9 orphons, were excluded from the earlier analysis of a few hundred of the donors because counts were too low. According to a later analysis, most CMV-associated TCR beta chains appeared to be HLA-restricted, and the HLA associations seemed to be driven largely by CMV exposure. In vitro tests confirmed that a few of the cytomegalovirus-associated TCR beta chains recognize cytomegalovirus antigens. In a later genetic analysis, fewer N-insertions in productive TCRs were reported among donors in an Asian-associated ancestry cluster than the approximately 670-donor mean. Strong co-occurrence of HLA alleles, especially DR and DQ, made assigning TCR associations to individual alleles difficult. According to a later analysis, parvovirus B19, influenza, CMV and Epstein-Barr virus appeared linked to several top co-occurrence clusters. In a later analysis, HLA-associated TCR beta chains were found to be more clonally expanded and to have lower generation probabilities than equally common non-associated chains. A total of 150 or so TCR beta chains were listed by the study as associated with cytomegalovirus. A later analysis associated 16,951 TCR beta sequences with specific HLA alleles at a false discovery rate of 0.05. According to a later analysis, TCR association rates differed among HLA loci, with DRB1 alleles showing the most associated TCRs and HLA-C alleles showing the fewest. Some IMGT-functional V segments, including TRBV6-2 and TRBV6-3, could not be distinguished by the 87-base-pair reads and were therefore excluded. Immune exposure information for the cohort was limited to CMV serostatus. Correlated functional status among segregating V segments might be attributable to linkage disequilibrium, but an unknown experimental factor could not be ruled out. A further reported finding was that TCR beta sequences accurately predicted the HLA-A and HLA-B alleles for most subjects in the first cohort. In both the original and validation cohorts, the classifier was reported to diagnose cytomegalovirus status with high specificity and sensitivity. According to the authors, the approach could potentially be generalized to other disease states and immunological phenotypes. Across donors, most TCR sequences were observed very rarely, whereas some public TCRs were present in many individuals. A later genetic analysis associated a missense DCLRE1C variant with V-gene and J-gene trimming of TCR beta chains, and an independent cohort replicated the association.

The chain couples TRBV6-5 to TRBJ2-7; the D gene is unclear. The sequence was obtained from a woman aged 40 to 49 in good health and CMV-seropositive. The source material was PBMCs. The DNA reads TGTGCCAGCAGTTCGAGCAATTACGAGCAGTACTTC. The translation is CASSSSNYEQYF.